Listed here are 3 T cell receptor beta chains from one sample, sequenced in a study of shared clonotypes between healthy human individuals. Repertoires were generated with immunoSEQ multiplex PCR, while TCRdb's copy carries only in-frame clones and drops some. The data show over 2 million clones, around 95% seen once. Sequences were obtained from naive CD4+ T cells sorted from blood. Described subset: CD45RA+ positively selected. These receptor sequences come from a man between 18 and 35 years old in good health.

The rearrangement uses TRBV9 and TRBJ1-2; the D gene is possibly TRBD1 (6 bases). Germline CDR1 reads SGDLS; CDR2 reads YYNGEE. The CDR3 covers 13 residues. Trimming stripped 3 bases from V and 5 bases from J, with 11 bases between. The CDR3 loop reads CASSEGVRYGYTF. Written as DNA, the CDR3 is TGTGCCAGCAGCGAGGGGGTCCGGTATGGCTACACCTTC.

This chain joins TRBV4-1 and TRBJ2-4, with 8 bases identical to TRBD1. Germline V CDR1 and CDR2: MGHRA, YSYEKL. CDR3 size: 15 residues. The junction had 8 bases not matched to a gene; V was cut back by 4 bases and J by 6 bases. The CDR3 DNA sequence: TGCGCCAGCAGCCCGTCGGACAGGGATAGAAACATTCAGTACTTC. Translation: CASSPSDRDRNIQYF.

This rearrangement joins TRBV7-2 to TRBJ2-2, with 8 bases fitting TRBD2. Germline V gene data show CDR1 as SGHTA and CDR2 as FQGNSA. This CDR3 comprises 16 residues. V gave up 1 base and J gave up 1 base; unmatched junction bases: 2. For the CDR3, the DNA is TGTGCCAGCAGCTTAGGACTAGCGCTGAACACCGGGGAGCTGTTTTTT. This translates into CASSLGLALNTGELFF.